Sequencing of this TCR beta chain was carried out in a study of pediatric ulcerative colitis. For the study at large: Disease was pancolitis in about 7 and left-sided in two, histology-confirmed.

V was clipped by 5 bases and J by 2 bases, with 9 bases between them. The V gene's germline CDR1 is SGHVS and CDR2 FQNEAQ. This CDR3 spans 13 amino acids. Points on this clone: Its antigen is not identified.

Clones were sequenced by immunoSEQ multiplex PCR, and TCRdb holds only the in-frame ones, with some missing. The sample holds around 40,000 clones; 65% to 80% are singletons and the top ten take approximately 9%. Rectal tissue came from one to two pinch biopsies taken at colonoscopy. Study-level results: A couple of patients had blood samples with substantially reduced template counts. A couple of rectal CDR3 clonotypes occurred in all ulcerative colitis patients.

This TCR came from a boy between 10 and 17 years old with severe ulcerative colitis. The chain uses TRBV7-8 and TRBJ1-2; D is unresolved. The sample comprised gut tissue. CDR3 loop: CASSRSRNYGYTF. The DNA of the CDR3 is TGTGCCAGCAGCCGCAGTAGGAACTATGGCTACACCTTC.